These 24 T cell receptor beta chains originate from one sample sequenced in a study of T cell responses to AZD1222 COVID-19 vaccine. Using immunoSEQ multiplex PCR, the repertoire was profiled, and TCRdb retains in-frame clones only, with some absent. The sample records 150,000 or so clones, about 93% being singletons. The sample here was peripheral blood, taken on day 0 of AZD1222 vaccination. The receptors here all came from an adult in good health.

This chain links TRBV29-1 with TRBJ2-3, with D maybe TRBD2 (5 bases). This CDR3 comprises 13 residues. Trimming stripped 7 bases from V and 0 bases from J, with 11 bases between. Germline V gives CDR1 SQVTM, CDR2 ANQGSEA. CDR3 coding DNA: TGCAGCGCTTCGGACTGGAGCACAGATACGCAGTATTTT. Translating it yields CSASDWSTDTQYF.

This clone was counted a single time. This chain uses TRBV7-2 with TRBJ1-1, with D perhaps matching TRBD1 (5 bases). Germline CDR1 reads SGHTA; CDR2 reads FQGNSA. This CDR3 region has 14 residues. Trimming removed 5 bases from V and 5 bases from J, with 15 bases in between. CDR3 coding DNA: TGTGCCAGCAGCCAAAGAGGGGTTGGGACTGAAGCTTTCTTT. Amino acids: CASSQRGVGTEAFF. Drawing the rest from reference TRBV7-2 and TRBJ1-1, the complete variable domain is GAGVSQSPSNKVTEKGKDVELRCDPISGHTALYWYRQSLGQGLEFLIYFQGNSAPDKSGLPSDRFSAERTGGSVSTLTIQRTQQEDSAVYLCASSQRGVGTEAFFGQGTRLTVV.

The chain is built from TRBV11-2 and TRBJ2-7; D remains unclear. V shed 0 bases and J shed 0 bases, with 21 bases lying between them. This CDR3 contains 19 residues. Per germline, CDR1 SGHAT and CDR2 FQNNGV. CDR3 in amino acids: CASSLDTTSSWVYSYEQYF. In DNA, the CDR3 is TGTGCCAGCAGCTTAGATACAACATCTAGTTGGGTATACTCCTACGAGCAGTACTTC. Complete variable domain (other parts from reference TRBV11-2 and TRBJ2-7): EAGVAQSPRYKIIEKRQSVAFWCNPISGHATLYWYQQILGQGPKLLIQFQNNGVVDDSQLPKDRFSAERLKGVDSTLKIQPAKLEDSAVYLCASSLDTTSSWVYSYEQYFGPGTRLTVT.

The rearrangement links TRBV3-1 (or the pseudogene TRBV3-2) to TRBJ2-1, with 12 bases identical to TRBD2. The CDR3 is 14 amino acids. The trim removed 1 base at V and 10 bases at J, leaving 2 bases unmatched. Per germline, CDR1 LGHDT and CDR2 YNNKEL (reference sequence). The CDR3 bases are TGTGCCAGCAGCCAAGGCACTAGCGGGGGGGAGCAGTTCTTC. This encodes CASSQGTSGGEQFF.

This clone was seen only once. The rearrangement joins TRBV7-9 to TRBJ1-4; no definite D call. The CDR3 runs 12 residues. Germline CDR1 reads SEHNR; CDR2 reads FQNEAQ (reference sequence). V gave up 6 bases and J gave up 10 bases, with 12 bases separating them. The CDR3 DNA reads as TGTGCCAGCAGGCCGGAGGGAGGAAAACTGTTTTTT. It encodes CASRPEGGKLFF.

V usage is TRBV12-3 or TRBV12-4 and J usage is TRBJ1-1; possibly TRBD1 for D (5 bases). The V end lost 8 bases, the J end lost 4 bases, and 11 bases lay between the germline ends. The CDR3 runs to 12 residues. The CDR3 region has the DNA TGTGCCAGCCGCCCGGGGCGCACTGAAGCTTTCTTT. Protein product: CASRPGRTEAFF.

The rearrangement uses TRBV7-8 and TRBJ1-4; D may be TRBD1 (6 bases). The CDR3 covers 16 residues. The V gene's germline CDR1 is SGHVS and CDR2 FQNEAQ. Trimming took 8 bases from V and 8 from J, leaving 24 bases between them. CDR3 region: CASAFGGGPGIEKLFF. The CDR3 DNA reads TGTGCCAGCGCCTTTGGTGGGGGGCCGGGTATCGAAAAACTGTTTTTT.

This chain connects TRBV18 to TRBJ1-5; a weak D match, TRBD1 (5 bases). The germline V gene has CDR1 KGHSH and CDR2 LQKENI. V dropped 4 bases and J dropped 7 bases, with 11 bases sitting between them. The CDR3 has 13 amino acids. CDR3 nucleotide sequence: TGTGCCAGCTCACTGACAGCTCCACAGCCCCAGCATTTT. This gives the protein CASSLTAPQPQHF.

The chain links TRBV7-9 to TRBJ2-1, with D perhaps being TRBD1 or TRBD2 (6 bases each). Germline CDR1 reads SEHNR; CDR2 reads FQNEAQ (reference sequence). The length of the CDR3 is 15 residues. V lost 4 bases and J 8 bases, leaving 18 bases between the germline ends. CDR3 coding DNA: TGTGCCAGCAGCTACGTTAGGGGGGCTCAAGATGAGCAGTTCTTC. Protein sequence: CASSYVRGAQDEQFF.

This rearrangement joins TRBV5-5 to TRBJ2-7; no firm D call. V lost 2 bases to trimming and J lost 3 bases, with 3 bases between them. This CDR3 has 11 amino acids. From germline, CDR1 is SGHKS and CDR2 YYEKEE (reference sequence). The CDR3 spells CASSLNYEQYF. CDR3 sequence (DNA): TGTGCCAGCAGCTTAAACTACGAGCAGTACTTC.

The chain employs TRBV19 and TRBJ2-1, with 9 bases fitting TRBD2. The germline CDR1 and CDR2 sequences are LNHDA and SQIVND (reference sequence). The CDR3 runs to 16 residues. V was pared by 1 base and J by 6 bases, with 7 bases of the junction left unmatched. CDR3 residues: CASSIGGGRVANEQFF. The CDR3 bases are TGTGCCAGTAGTATAGGGGGCGGGAGGGTGGCCAATGAGCAGTTCTTC.

The chain has TRBV28 and TRBJ2-1; D might be TRBD2 (6 bases). V gave up 5 bases and J gave up 8 bases, with 25 bases separating them. The CDR3 totals 17 residues. Germline V gives CDR1 MDHEN, CDR2 SYDVKM. In nucleotides, the CDR3 is TGTGCCAGCAGTGCGGGACGGAGCTGCTGCTCTCGGGATGAGCAGTTCTTC. This sequence encodes CASSAGRSCCSRDEQFF.

V usage is TRBV5-1 and J usage is TRBJ2-3, with TRBD2 identical over 8 bases. Losses at the gene ends were 0 bases for V and 10 bases for J; bases not matched to a gene: 7. The CDR3 consists of 14 residues. Germline CDR1 is SGHRS and CDR2 is YFSETQ. The CDR3 loop is CASSLVGGGNAQYF. Here the CDR3 DNA reads TGCGCCAGCAGCTTGGTCGGGGGGGGAAACGCGCAGTATTTT.

The genes are TRBV5-4 and TRBJ2-2; possible D gene TRBD1, 6 bases. In germline, CDR1 is SGHNT, CDR2 YYREEE (reference sequence). The CDR3 length is 14 residues. Between the trimmed V and J ends, which lost 7 bases and 1 base, there was a span of 11 bases. The CDR3 reads CASHSGQNTGELFF. Written as DNA, the CDR3 is TGTGCCAGCCATTCGGGACAGAACACCGGGGAGCTGTTTTTT.

This chain connects TRBV9 to TRBJ1-6, with D perhaps TRBD1 (5 bases). CDR1 is SGDLS and CDR2 is YYNGEE in the germline V gene. This CDR3 has 16 residues. The V and J ends lost 0 bases and 2 bases respectively, with 9 bases between them. The CDR3: CASSVGGDPYNSPLHF. The CDR3 coding sequence is TGTGCCAGCAGCGTAGGGGGGGATCCCTATAATTCACCCCTCCACTTT.

The chain joins TRBV27 to TRBJ2-1; the match to TRBD2 covers 8 bases. The length of the CDR3 is 18 residues. V was pared by 5 bases and J by 1 base, with 13 bases of the junction left unmatched. Germline V gene data show CDR1 as MNHEY and CDR2 as SMNVEV (reference sequence). CDR3 sequence reads: CASSPLLKRERSYNEQFF. The CDR3 nucleotides read TGTGCCAGCAGTCCACTCCTCAAGCGGGAGCGTTCCTACAATGAGCAGTTCTTC.

The V call is TRBV18, the J call TRBJ1-1; a possible D gene is TRBD1 (5 bases). Per germline, CDR1 KGHSH and CDR2 LQKENI. The length of the CDR3 is 13 residues. Trimming stripped 7 bases from V and 4 bases from J, with 13 bases between. CDR3 DNA sequence: TGTGCCAGCTTACCCGGGGGTCGCACTGAAGCTTTCTTT. As protein: CASLPGGRTEAFF.

The chain carries TRBV15 and TRBJ1-2; D not resolved. Trimming pared 6 bases from V and 0 bases from J, leaving 14 bases between. The CDR3 runs to 15 residues. The germline gives CDR1 LNHNV, CDR2 YYDKDF (reference sequence). The DNA of the CDR3 is TGTGCCACCAGGAGGATTGGGGAGGCTAACTATGGCTACACCTTC. It encodes CATRRIGEANYGYTF. The full variable domain, rest sourced from reference TRBV15 and TRBJ1-2, is DAMVIQNPRYQVTQFGKPVTLSCSQTLNHNVMYWYQQKSSQAPKLLFHYYDKDFNNEADTPDNFQSRRPNTSFCFLDIRSPGLGDTAMYLCATRRIGEANYGYTFGSGTRLTVV.

This chain joins TRBV2 and TRBJ1-1; D not resolved. The V end was cut by 6 bases, the J end by 4 bases, with 12 bases between. This CDR3 is 13 amino acids long. Germline CDR1 is SNHLY and CDR2 is FYNNEI. CDR3 region: CASRISWVTEAFF. Here the CDR3 DNA reads TGTGCCAGCAGGATTAGTTGGGTCACTGAAGCTTTCTTT.

The chain links TRBV10-3 to TRBJ1-4; a weak D match, TRBD1 (5 bases). CDR1 and CDR2 from the germline V gene are ENHRY and SYGVKD. This CDR3 comprises 15 residues. Trimming shortened V by 2 bases and J by 8 bases, and 15 bases separated the two germline ends. Here the CDR3 reads CAISEQDARGEKLFF. CDR3 nucleotide sequence: TGTGCCATCAGTGAGCAGGACGCCCGGGGGGAAAAACTGTTTTTT.

CDR3: CASSYTTGISGNTIYF. In DNA, the CDR3 is TGCGCCAGCAGCTATACGACAGGGATCTCTGGAAACACCATATATTTT. The V gene is TRBV5-1, the J gene TRBJ1-3; 7 bases align to TRBD1. Germline values: CDR1 SGHRS, CDR2 YFSETQ. V lost 3 bases, J lost 0 bases, and 6 bases stayed unmatched. The CDR3 is made up of 16 amino acids.

The chain employs TRBV5-8 and TRBJ1-6; the D gene is possibly TRBD1 (5 bases). Trimming cost V 2 bases and J 8 bases, with 11 bases left between them. The CDR3 is 14 residues long. Per germline, CDR1 SGHTS and CDR2 YDEGEE. The CDR3 region has the DNA TGTGCCAGCAGCTTCGACAGAACAGATTCACCCCTCCACTTT. Translation: CASSFDRTDSPLHF.

In this sample, this clone turned up once. The chain links TRBV6-5 to TRBJ1-1; 8 nucleotides agree with TRBD1. The junction had 5 bases not matched to a gene; V was cut back by 4 bases and J by 4 bases. The germline gives CDR1 MNHEY, CDR2 SVGAGI. The CDR3 totals 14 residues. The chain's CDR3 is CASSSTGGGTEAFF. The CDR3 coding sequence is TGTGCCAGCAGTTCCACAGGGGGAGGCACTGAAGCTTTCTTT.

This clone was seen just once. The chain uses TRBV5-6 and TRBJ2-7; D is ambiguous. The CDR3 loop spans 13 amino acids. CDR1 is SGHDT, CDR2 YYEEEE, per germline. Trimming removed 10 bases at V and 5 bases at J, with 19 bases between. CDR3 loop: CAGSSMGENEQYF. The CDR3 bases are TGTGCCGGGTCGTCCATGGGCGAGAACGAGCAGTACTTC. Filled out from reference TRBV5-6 and TRBJ2-7, the complete variable domain reads DAGVTQSPTHLIKTRGQQVTLRCSPKSGHDTVSWYQQALGQGPQFIFQYYEEEERQRGNFPDRFSGHQFPNYSSELNVNALLLGDSALYLCAGSSMGENEQYFGPGTRLTVT.